What follows are 21 T cell receptor beta chains derived from one specimen sequenced in a study of radiotherapy plus CTLA-4 blockade in lung cancer. Assay: immunoSEQ multiplex PCR; the TCRdb copy retains only in-frame clones and omits some. The sample yields tens of thousands of clones, 75% to 80% seen once. The specimen was peripheral blood, collected from a patient treated with radiotherapy plus ipilimumab. These receptors were collected from a human donor with non-small cell lung cancer that progressed on radiotherapy plus ipilimumab.

The V and J genes are TRBV7-9 and TRBJ1-4; D call uncertain. Germline V gene sequence: CDR1 SEHNR, CDR2 FQNEAQ (reference sequence). The CDR3 is 15 residues long. V dropped 0 bases and J dropped 4 bases, with 9 bases sitting between them. The CDR3 DNA is TGTGCCAGCAGCTTAGCGATAGGACTTAATGAAAAACTGTTTTTT. This sequence encodes CASSLAIGLNEKLFF.

The chain recombines TRBV4-3 with TRBJ2-1, with D maybe TRBD1 (10 bases). Trimming took 3 bases from V and 4 from J, leaving 34 bases between them. This CDR3 has 22 residues. CDR1 and CDR2 from the germline V gene are LGHNA and YSLEER. The CDR3 bases are TGCGCCAGCAGCCACCTCCCCTTGACAGGGGGCCTGCTAGCGGGGACGTACAATGAGCAGTTCTTC. The encoded protein is CASSHLPLTGGLLAGTYNEQFF.

This rearrangement joins TRBV6-5 to TRBJ1-3; tentative D call: TRBD1 (5 bases). Trimming stripped 3 bases from V and 1 base from J, with 7 bases between. This CDR3 spans 14 amino acids. The germline V gene encodes CDR1 MNHEY and CDR2 SVGAGI. The CDR3 sequence: CASSYQGSGNTIYF. In DNA, the CDR3 is TGTGCCAGCAGTTATCAGGGTTCTGGAAACACCATATATTTT.

This clone was seen once. J is TRBJ2-2 and V is TRBV9, with D possibly TRBD1 on 6 matching bases. The CDR3 contains 16 residues. Germline assignment: CDR1 SGDLS and CDR2 YYNGEE. V gave up 4 bases and J gave up 0 bases, with 13 bases separating them. The CDR3 DNA reads TGTGCCAGCAGCCCCACCGGGACACCGAACACCGGGGAGCTGTTTTTT. Its translation is CASSPTGTPNTGELFF.

The genes are TRBV25-1 and TRBJ1-3, with D maybe TRBD1 (5 bases). V lost 6 bases and J lost 1, with 13 bases in between. The length of the CDR3 is 15 residues. CDR1 and CDR2 (germline): MGHDK, SYGVNS. DNA of the CDR3: TGTGCCAGCAGGCCGCAGGGCAAATCTGGAAACACCATATATTTT. Translating it yields CASRPQGKSGNTIYF.

The genes are TRBV2 and TRBJ1-5; TRBD1 might be the D (6 bases). Per the germline V gene, CDR1 is SNHLY and CDR2 is FYNNEI. This CDR3 is built from 15 residues. V was shortened by 6 bases and J by 4 bases, with 16 bases between the two germline ends. The CDR3 DNA reads as TGTGCCAGCAGAACACAGGGATCCCCTAATCAGCCCCAGCATTTT. The encoded protein is CASRTQGSPNQPQHF.

The V call is TRBV6-6, the J call TRBJ2-3; 7 nucleotides match TRBD1. Germline V lookup: CDR1 MNHNY, CDR2 SVGAGI (reference sequence). V lost 0 bases to trimming and J lost 2 bases; unmatched junction nucleotides: 5. CDR3 length: 16 residues. The CDR3 region is CASSYSGQDYTDTQYF. CDR3 sequence (DNA): TGTGCCAGCAGTTACTCTGGACAGGATTACACAGATACGCAGTATTTT.

The chain combines TRBV29-1 with TRBJ1-1; D possibly corresponds to TRBD1 (5 bases). This CDR3 has 11 residues. V lost 2 bases and J 9 bases, leaving 10 bases between the germline ends. From germline, CDR1 is SQVTM and CDR2 ANQGSEA. The CDR3 DNA reads TGCAGCGTTGAACAGGGCCAAAAAGCTTTCTTT. It is translated as CSVEQGQKAFF.

This chain joins TRBV10-3 and TRBJ2-7; 8 bases fit TRBD2. The V and J ends lost 0 bases and 6 bases, in that order; junction bases with no gene match: 7. Looked up from germline, CDR1 is ENHRY and CDR2 is SYGVKD. The CDR3 runs 15 residues. Written as DNA, the CDR3 is TGTGCCATCAGTGAGTCGGGCGGACTAGCTCGCGAGCAGTACTTC. It yields the protein CAISESGGLAREQYF.

The chain has TRBV27 and TRBJ2-7; D possibly corresponds to TRBD1 (6 bases). CDR1 MNHEY and CDR2 SMNVEV come from the germline V gene (reference sequence). The CDR3 totals 13 residues. V was pared by 10 bases and J by 6 bases, with 19 bases between. For the CDR3, the DNA is TGTGCCACCCGCCCCCCCGGACAGCGCGAGCAGTACTTC. Amino acids: CATRPPGQREQYF.

This sequence joins TRBV19 and TRBJ1-5; D perhaps matches TRBD1 (5 bases). The V gene's germline CDR1 is LNHDA and CDR2 SQIVND (reference sequence). V dropped 5 bases and J dropped 9 bases, with 26 bases sitting between them. This CDR3 has 17 amino acids. CDR3 in amino acids: CASSAGSAQADRRPQHF. As DNA, the CDR3 is TGTGCCAGTAGTGCGGGGTCGGCACAGGCTGATCGAAGGCCCCAGCATTTT.

The chain employs TRBV7-9 and TRBJ2-3; no clear D gene. This CDR3 has 12 residues. CDR1 is SEHNR, CDR2 FQNEAQ, per germline (reference sequence). V lost 3 bases and J 3 bases, leaving 4 bases between the germline ends. The CDR3 here is CASSFKTDTQYF. The CDR3 DNA reads TGTGCCAGCAGCTTCAAAACAGATACGCAGTATTTT. Combining the CDR3 with reference TRBV7-9 and TRBJ2-3 gives the whole variable domain DTGVSQNPRHKITKRGQNVTFRCDPISEHNRLYWYRQTLGQGPEFLTYFQNEAQLEKSRLLSDRFSAERPKGSFSTLEIQRTEQGDSAMYLCASSFKTDTQYFGPGTRLTVL.

The chain employs TRBV2 and TRBJ2-1; 8 bases are shared with TRBD2. Germline assignment: CDR1 SNHLY and CDR2 FYNNEI. This CDR3 comprises 15 residues. J lost 2 bases, V lost 1 base, and 1 base had no gene match. CDR3 in amino acids: CASSEGGGPYNEQFF. In DNA form, the CDR3 reads TGTGCCAGCAGTGAAGGCGGGGGGCCCTACAATGAGCAGTTCTTC.

The chain recombines TRBV7-2 with TRBJ2-2; 7 bases match TRBD2. V was pared by 1 base and J by 6 bases, with 17 bases of the junction left unmatched. This CDR3 region has 19 residues. CDR1 is SGHTA, CDR2 FQGNSA, per germline. The CDR3 loop reads CASSLGEGTAGTPAGELFF. DNA for the CDR3: TGTGCCAGCAGCTTAGGGGAGGGGACGGCAGGCACCCCAGCCGGGGAGCTGTTTTTT.

The V call is TRBV19, the J call TRBJ2-5, with TRBD1 matching over 9 bases. The CDR3 is 14 amino acids. After removal of 5 bases from V and 7 bases from J, the junction contained 8 bases not matched to a gene. Germline V gene lookup returns CDR1 LNHDA and CDR2 SQIVND (reference sequence). The CDR3 DNA is TGTGCCAGTAGTCCGACACAGGGGGCTGGGACCCAGTACTTC. This codes for CASSPTQGAGTQYF.

The chain employs TRBV7-2 and TRBJ2-1, with no clear D. Germline lookup yields CDR1 SGHTA and CDR2 FQGNSA. The CDR3 has 11 amino acids. The V and J ends lost 2 bases and 10 bases respectively, with 6 bases between them. The CDR3: CASSLHREQFF. In DNA, the CDR3 is TGTGCCAGCAGCTTACACCGGGAGCAGTTCTTC.

This chain connects TRBV18 to TRBJ2-7; TRBD1 matches at 8 bases. Germline V gene sequence: CDR1 KGHSH, CDR2 LQKENI. Germline trimming cut 3 bases from V and 4 bases from J; bases unmatched to any gene: 8. The CDR3 extends over 15 amino acids. The CDR3 region is CASSPDLDRAYEQYF. The CDR3 DNA sequence: TGTGCCAGCTCACCCGACTTGGACAGGGCATACGAGCAGTACTTC.

The rearrangement joins TRBV25-1 to TRBJ1-2; weak D call: TRBD1 (5 bases). V shed 8 bases and J shed 5 bases, with 12 bases lying between them. Per germline, CDR1 MGHDK and CDR2 SYGVNS. The CDR3 contains 12 residues. The CDR3 DNA reads as TGTGCCAGCGGGGGACTCGGTTATGGCTACACCTTC. Protein product: CASGGLGYGYTF.

This chain links TRBV29-1 with TRBJ1-6, with D possibly TRBD1 on 5 matching bases. Trimming stripped 4 bases from V and 8 bases from J, with 9 bases between. Looked up from germline, CDR1 is SQVTM and CDR2 is ANQGSEA. The CDR3 spans 12 residues. The CDR3 here is CSVAEGDSPLHF. DNA of the CDR3: TGCAGCGTTGCTGAAGGGGATTCACCCCTCCACTTT.

This clone was picked up one time. The genes are TRBV2 and TRBJ1-5, with a tentative D call TRBD1 (5 bases). Trimming pared 11 bases from V and 4 bases from J, leaving 15 bases between. Germline V gene sequence: CDR1 SNHLY, CDR2 FYNNEI. The CDR3 contains 13 residues. The DNA of the CDR3 is TGTGCCGGGGGAGCGGGCCTTAATCAGCCCCAGCATTTT. This translates into CAGGAGLNQPQHF.

The rearrangement joins TRBV19 to TRBJ1-2; D is perhaps TRBD1 (6 bases). Looked up from germline, CDR1 is LNHDA and CDR2 is SQIVND (reference sequence). The CDR3 consists of 12 residues. Here the CDR3 reads CAHPQGSYGYTF. The CDR3 DNA sequence: TGTGCTCACCCCCAGGGGAGCTATGGCTACACCTTC.